The clone carrying this T cell receptor beta chain occurred a few times. The source of the sample is a study of identical twins. Germline V gene lookup returns CDR1 SGHDT and CDR2 YYEEEE. The CDR3 has 14 residues. The V and J ends lost 4 bases and 3 bases, in that order; junction bases with no gene match: 4. From the 5' RACE reads, TCRdb called clonotypes with MiXCR, one entry per CDR3 protein. The repertoire has 400,000 to 500,000 distinct CDR3 sequences, about 18% of them found once; the top ten carry 9.5% to 15%. The V call is TRBV5-6, the J call TRBJ2-1, with 7 positions matching TRBD2. The receptor comes from a man aged 50 to 59 in good health. Sequenced material: naive T cells sorted from blood. In nucleotides, the CDR3 is TGTGCCAGCAGCCGACTAGCATTCTACAATGAGCAGTTCTTC. This codes for CASSRLAFYNEQFF.